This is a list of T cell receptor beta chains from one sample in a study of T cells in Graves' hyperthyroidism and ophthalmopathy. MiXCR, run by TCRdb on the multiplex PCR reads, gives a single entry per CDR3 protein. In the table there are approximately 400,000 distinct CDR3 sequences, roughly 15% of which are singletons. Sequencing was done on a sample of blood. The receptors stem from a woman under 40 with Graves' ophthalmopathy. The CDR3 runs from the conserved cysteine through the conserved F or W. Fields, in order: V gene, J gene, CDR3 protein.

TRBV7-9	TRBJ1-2	CASSRLFDYGYTF
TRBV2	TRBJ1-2	CASKSPNYGYTF
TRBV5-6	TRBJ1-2	CASSAAGTYGYTF
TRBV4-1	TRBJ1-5	CASSQEGTGRSNQPQHF
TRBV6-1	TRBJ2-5	CASSVQGLPQETQYF
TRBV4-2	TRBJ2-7	CASSQEPGAYEQYF
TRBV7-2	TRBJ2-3	CASSLIGPRYTDTQYF
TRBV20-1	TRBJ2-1	CSARAGGPNEQFF
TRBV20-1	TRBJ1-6	CSARDRGPTYNSPLHF
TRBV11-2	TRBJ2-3	CASSFRDRFTDTQYF
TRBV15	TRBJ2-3	CATSRVLGVSGTDTQYF
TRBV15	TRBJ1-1	CATSSFGGPNTEAFF
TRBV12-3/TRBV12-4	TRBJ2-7	CASSLAALIGSYEQYF
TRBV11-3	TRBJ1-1	CASSLSRSKSEAFF
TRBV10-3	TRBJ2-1	CAISEDNEQFF
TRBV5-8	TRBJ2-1	CASSPLAGWSYNEQFF
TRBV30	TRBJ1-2	CAWTQRGGRNYGYTF
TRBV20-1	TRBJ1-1	CSARDGRLIGAEAFF
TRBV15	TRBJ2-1	CATSRARMTVTSYNEQFF
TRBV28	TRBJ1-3	CASSFSSHINTIYF
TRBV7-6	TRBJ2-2	CASSLNERGGRSENTGELFF
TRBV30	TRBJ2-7	CAWNDRDSYEQYF
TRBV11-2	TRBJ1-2	CASSLDVRGNYGYTF
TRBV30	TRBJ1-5	CACSGQPNNQPQHF
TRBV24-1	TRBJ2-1	CATSDSRGLRSYNEQFF
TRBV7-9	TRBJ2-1	CASSYTGEVSYNEQFF
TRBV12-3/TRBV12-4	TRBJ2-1	CASSRTGRSYNEQFF
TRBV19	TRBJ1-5	CAAGGNQPQHF
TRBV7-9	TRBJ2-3	CASSSSRPGTDTQYF
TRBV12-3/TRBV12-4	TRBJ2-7	CASSRRGLDLLEQYF
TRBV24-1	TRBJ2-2	CATGQNRNTGELFF
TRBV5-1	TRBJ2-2	CASTPPAWKGAGQYTGELFF
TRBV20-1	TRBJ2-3	CSALGLAGKDTQYF
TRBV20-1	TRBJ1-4	CSAGTAGSNEKLFF
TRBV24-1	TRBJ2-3	CATSGQNNRGQISTDTQYF
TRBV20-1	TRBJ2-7	CSPTSGGTYEQYF
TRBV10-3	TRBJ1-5	CATRGTGGAGSNQPQHF
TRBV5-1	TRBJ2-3	CASSVQQPTDTQYF
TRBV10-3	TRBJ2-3	CAISDRADTQYF
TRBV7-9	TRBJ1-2	CASSEEENRLYGYTF
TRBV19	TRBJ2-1	CASSLDWAPYNEQFF
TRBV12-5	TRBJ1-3	CAEILGVGVLCERQDSSSGNTIYF
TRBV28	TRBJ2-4	CASSLSGLAKNIQYF
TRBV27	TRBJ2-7	CASSLTQGLAGITYEQYF
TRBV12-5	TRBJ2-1	CASGLTRDRVGGEQFF
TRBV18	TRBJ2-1	CASSPPPGTERYNEQFF
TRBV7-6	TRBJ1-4	CASSDQTATNEKLFF
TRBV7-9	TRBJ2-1	CASILLGVRGGFGEQFF
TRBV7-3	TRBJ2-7	CASSLRPGAGGINEQYF
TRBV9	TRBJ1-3	CASSPAGTGNTIYF
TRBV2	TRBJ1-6	CASSDSGTANSPLHF
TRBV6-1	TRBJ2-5	CASSEYPRRTQYF
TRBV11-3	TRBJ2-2	CASSQRTENTGELFF
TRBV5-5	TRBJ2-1	CASSFYICSALPRDNEQFF
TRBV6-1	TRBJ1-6	CASSGQGEPVTNNSPLHF
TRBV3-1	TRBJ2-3	CASSHGTSGGATDTQYF
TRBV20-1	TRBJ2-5	CSARITSGGGKTQYF